This TCR beta chain was sequenced during a study of neurological immune-mediated disorders. The study's findings and limits: Across subjects, expanded clones had no CDR3 amino acid sequences in common, pointing to private repertoires in all groups.

The time point was: technical triplicate 3. For sorted libraries, the input was 1 million CD4+ or CD8+ T cells. This clonotype was recorded many times. Its antigen is not known. cDNA synthesis was performed by 5'RACE with 10-nucleotide random UMIs. TCRdb reanalysed the 5' RACE reads using MiXCR and keeps one entry per CDR3 protein. The table shows 25,000 to 30,000 distinct CDR3 sequences, with about a sixth occurring only once. After removal of 5 bases from V and 5 bases from J, the junction contained 3 bases not matched to a gene. CDR3 size: 13 residues. The germline V gene has CDR1 SEHNR and CDR2 FQNEAQ (reference sequence).

This sequence joins TRBV7-9 and TRBJ2-7, with 10 nucleotides matching TRBD1. The sample consisted of CD4+ T cells from blood. This TCR derives from a female donor with HTLV-1-associated myelopathy (HAM/TSP). The CDR3 DNA sequence: TGTGCCAGCAGCCGTGGGACAGGGGACGAGCAGTACTTC. This encodes CASSRGTGDEQYF.